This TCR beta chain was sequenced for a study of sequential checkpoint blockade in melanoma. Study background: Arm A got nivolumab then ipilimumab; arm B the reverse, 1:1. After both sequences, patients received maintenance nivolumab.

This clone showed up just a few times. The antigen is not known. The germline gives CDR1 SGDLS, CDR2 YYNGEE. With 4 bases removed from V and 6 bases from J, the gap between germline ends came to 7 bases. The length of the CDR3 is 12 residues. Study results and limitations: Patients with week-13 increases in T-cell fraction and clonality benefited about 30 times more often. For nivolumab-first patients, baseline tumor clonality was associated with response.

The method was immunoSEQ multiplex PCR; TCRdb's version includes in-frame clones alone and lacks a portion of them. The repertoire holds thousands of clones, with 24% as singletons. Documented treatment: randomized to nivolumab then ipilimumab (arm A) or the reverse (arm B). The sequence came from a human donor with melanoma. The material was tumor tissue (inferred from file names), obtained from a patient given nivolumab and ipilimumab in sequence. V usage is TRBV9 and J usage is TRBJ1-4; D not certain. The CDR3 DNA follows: TGTGCCAGCAGCCCAGACGATGAAAAACTGTTTTTT. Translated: CASSPDDEKLFF.